This T cell receptor (beta chain) comes out of a study of OX40 agonist ivuxolimab in advanced cancers. Findings of the study overall: Clonal expansion from baseline to week 6 occurred in both CD4+ and CD8+ T cells.

Notes on this clone: No antigen is known for it.

Trimming removed 1 base from V and 2 bases from J, with 15 bases in between. There are 17 residues in the CDR3. CDR1 and CDR2 from the germline V gene are MGHRA and YSYEKL. The table came from immunoSEQ multiplex PCR; TCRdb's copy has only in-frame clones and leaves some out. The data contain tens of thousands of clones, around 83% of them singletons. J is TRBJ2-1 and V is TRBV4-1; D may match TRBD1 or TRBD2 (5 bases each). The sequence came from an adult with an advanced solid tumor such as melanoma, head and neck, liver or kidney cancer. Sample: CD4+ or CD8+ T cells sorted from blood, taken in a trial of the OX40 agonist ivuxolimab. CDR3 sequence (DNA): TGCGCCAGCAGCCAAGGTTCTGGTCGGGACCCCTACAATGAGCAGTTCTTC. It codes for CASSQGSGRDPYNEQFF.